This is a list of T cell receptor beta chains from one sample in a study of T cell changes during pregnancy in multiple sclerosis. TCRdb keeps only in-frame clones here, not all; method: immunoSEQ multiplex PCR. In the table there are some 58,000 clones, approximately 96% of which are singletons. The sequencing here drew on CD8+ T cells from peripheral blood mononuclear cells, taken after pregnancy. These receptors were collected from a female donor with multiple sclerosis, enrolled in a pregnancy study. CDR3s include the opening cysteine and the closing phenylalanine or tryptophan. D genes are given only for firm matches. The size field is filled for only some rows; it gives once, few, many or a size class.

d_gene | j_gene | abundance | v_gene | CDR3nt | CDR3aa
TRBD1 | TRBJ2-2 | NA | TRBV27 | TGTGCCAGCAGTTTATCGACAGGGGGCGCCGGGGAGCTGTTTTTT | CASSLSTGGAGELFF
NA | TRBJ2-1 | NA | TRBV28 | TGTGCCAGCAGTACGTCCAGGGTTGGTGAGCAGTTCTTC | CASSTSRVGEQFF
NA | TRBJ1-5 | NA | TRBV28 | TGTGCCAGCAGTTTAGTCGTCAGTAGCAATCAGCCCCAGCATTTT | CASSLVVSSNQPQHF
NA | TRBJ2-7 | once | TRBV15 | TGTGCCACCAGCAGGACACTAGGAGGGGAGAACGAGCAGTACTTC | CATSRTLGGENEQYF
TRBD1 | TRBJ2-6 | NA | TRBV19 | TGTGCCAGTATCGGGACAGGCTTCTCATCTGGGGCCAACGTCCTGACTTTC | CASIGTGFSSGANVLTF
NA | TRBJ2-7 | NA | TRBV6-5 | TGTGCCAGCAGTAAAGGGGCGCCAACCTACTACGAGCAGTACTTC | CASSKGAPTYYEQYF
NA | TRBJ1-5 | NA | TRBV7-8 | TGTGCCAGCAGCTCGACTGGGGGGTGGAATCAGCCCCAGCATTTT | CASSSTGGWNQPQHF
NA | TRBJ2-7 | NA | TRBV5-4 | TGTGCCAGCAGCCTGATCGAGGGAGGCGAGCAGTACTTC | CASSLIEGGEQYF
NA | TRBJ2-2 | NA | TRBV6-6 | TGTGCCAGCAGTCCTTACAGGGAAAACACCGGGGAGCTGTTTTTT | CASSPYRENTGELFF
TRBD2 | TRBJ2-7 | NA | TRBV5-3 | TGTGCCAGAAGCTTGCGGGGATTGAGTTTGCGGGAGTGCCCGTTGTACGAGCAGTACTTC | CARSLRGLSLRECPLYEQYF
NA | TRBJ2-3 | NA | TRBV28 | TGTGCCAGCAGGGATAACCGTCCCGGGTCAGATACGCAGTATTTT | CASRDNRPGSDTQYF
NA | TRBJ2-1 | NA | TRBV4-1 | TGCGCCAGCAGCCAGTCAGTCCTACCCGGGGATGAGCAGTTCTTC | CASSQSVLPGDEQFF
TRBD1 | TRBJ2-7 | NA | TRBV2 | TGTGCCAGCAGACGGACAGGGTACGTTGAAGACGAGCAGTACTTC | CASRRTGYVEDEQYF
NA | TRBJ2-5 | once | TRBV29-1 | TGCAGCGTTTTCGAGGGCGGGATAGAAAGAGAGACCCAGTACTTC | CSVFEGGIERETQYF
NA | TRBJ2-5 | NA | TRBV29-1 | TGCAGCGTGGACCCGGGGGACCAACAAGAGACCCAGTACTTC | CSVDPGDQQETQYF
NA | TRBJ2-7 | NA | TRBV21-1 | TGTGCCAGCAGCACCCCAAAGCGTAGCGGGAAGCTCTACGAGCAGTACTTC | CASSTPKRSGKLYEQYF
TRBD1 | TRBJ2-4 | NA | TRBV4-3 | TGCGCCAGCAGCCAGGGGACAGGGGAAGGGATTCAGTACTTC | CASSQGTGEGIQYF
NA | TRBJ2-7 | NA | TRBV5-1 | TGCGCCAGCAGCTTGTATGGGGGAGGCTACGAGCAGTACTTC | CASSLYGGGYEQYF
TRBD2 | TRBJ2-7 | NA | TRBV11-2 | TGTGCCAGCAGCTTAGTAGGCGGGAGTAACCACGAGCAGTACTTC | CASSLVGGSNHEQYF
NA | TRBJ1-5 | NA | TRBV27 | TGTGCCAGCAGTTTTGGGGACACCAATCAGCCCCAGCATTTT | CASSFGDTNQPQHF
TRBD2 | TRBJ2-7 | NA | TRBV13 | TGTGCCAGCAGCTTAGGAGCTAGCGGGAGGGCCTACGAGCAGTACTTC | CASSLGASGRAYEQYF
TRBD1 | TRBJ1-2 | NA | TRBV25-1 | TGTGCCAGCAGTGGGACAGGGAACTATGGCTACACCTTC | CASSGTGNYGYTF
TRBD1 | TRBJ2-1 | NA | TRBV27 | TGTGCCAGCAGTTTAGGGACAGGGGGGTACAATGAGCAGTTCTTC | CASSLGTGGYNEQFF
NA | TRBJ2-1 | NA | TRBV6-1 | TGTGCCAGCAGTGGATCCCCCGCCGGGACACTCATTGTTGACAATGAGCAGTTCTTC | CASSGSPAGTLIVDNEQFF
TRBD1 | TRBJ2-3 | NA | TRBV7-9 | TGTGCCAGCAGCTTAGGGACAGGGTCCTCTACAGATACGCAGTATTTT | CASSLGTGSSTDTQYF
TRBD2 | TRBJ2-7 | few | TRBV27 | TGTGCCAGCAGTCCGACTAGCGTCTACGAGCAGTACTTC | CASSPTSVYEQYF
NA | TRBJ2-7 | NA | TRBV7-9 | TGTGCCAGCAGCTTCCGGGAGTACGAGCAGTACTTC | CASSFREYEQYF
TRBD2 | TRBJ2-1 | NA | TRBV6-5 | TGTGCCAGCAGTTCGACTAGCGGGGGGCACAATGAGCAGTTCTTC | CASSSTSGGHNEQFF
TRBD1 | TRBJ2-7 | NA | TRBV7-6 | TGTGCCAGCAGCGATATGACAGGGCATTACGAGCAGTACTTC | CASSDMTGHYEQYF
NA | TRBJ2-4 | NA | TRBV11-3 | TGTGCCAGCAGCGTGGGGCCTAAAAACATTCAGTACTTC | CASSVGPKNIQYF
TRBD1 | TRBJ2-1 | NA | TRBV11-2 | TGTGCCAGCAGCCGCGGGACAGGAGGCCTCAATGAGCAGTTCTTC | CASSRGTGGLNEQFF
TRBD1 | TRBJ1-1 | once | TRBV28 | TGTGCCAGCAGTTTAATAGAGGGGGCGAGGACTGAAGCTTTCTTT | CASSLIEGARTEAFF
NA | TRBJ1-1 | NA | TRBV5-1 | TGCGCCAGCAGTGACAGGAGGAACACTGAAGCTTTCTTT | CASSDRRNTEAFF
TRBD2 | TRBJ2-1 | NA | TRBV9 | TGTGCCAGCAGCGGCGGGAGTTACAATGAGCAGTTCTTC | CASSGGSYNEQFF
TRBD2 | TRBJ2-1 | NA | TRBV4-2 | TGTGCCAGCAGCCACGAAACTAGCGGTTACAATGAGCAGTTCTTC | CASSHETSGYNEQFF
TRBD2 | TRBJ2-1 | NA | TRBV7-9 | TGTGCCAGCAGCGACGATGGCGGGAGTGGCTACAATGAGCAGTTCTTC | CASSDDGGSGYNEQFF
NA | TRBJ2-1 | NA | TRBV19 | TGTGCCAGTTCCGGGGTCGGGGGAGCGGGTGAGCAGTTCTTC | CASSGVGGAGEQFF
TRBD2 | TRBJ2-1 | NA | TRBV13 | TGTGCCAGCAGCCACAGACTAGCTAGAGCGGGAGAGCAGTTCTTC | CASSHRLARAGEQFF
TRBD1 | TRBJ2-7 | NA | TRBV6-1 | TGTGCCAGCAGTGAAATTGGGACAGTCTCCTACGAGCAGTACTTC | CASSEIGTVSYEQYF
NA | TRBJ1-1 | NA | TRBV7-9 | TGTGCCAGCAGCCCTAGCACAGGGCGGACTGAAGCTTTCTTT | CASSPSTGRTEAFF
TRBD1 | TRBJ2-7 | NA | TRBV28 | TGTGCCAGCAGTCACCCCGGAGACAGGGGCTACGAGCAGTACTTC | CASSHPGDRGYEQYF
NA | TRBJ1-2 | NA | TRBV5-8 | TGTGCCAGCAGCCTCAACAGGGTTGCCACCTTC | CASSLNRVATF
NA | TRBJ1-2 | NA | TRBV7-9 | TGTGCCAGCAGCCGAGTAGGGGACTTGGGGTTTGGCTACACCTTC | CASSRVGDLGFGYTF
NA | TRBJ2-3 | NA | TRBV27 | TGTGCCAGCAGTCCCCTCAGCACAGATACGCAGTATTTT | CASSPLSTDTQYF
TRBD1 | TRBJ2-7 | NA | TRBV10-3 | TGTGCCATCAAAAGGGCGGCAGGGGGCAACGAGCAGTACTTC | CAIKRAAGGNEQYF
TRBD1 | TRBJ1-4 | NA | TRBV27 | TGTGCCAGCAGTACCTACCGGGACAGGGGGCGCGGAAAACTGTTTTTT | CASSTYRDRGRGKLFF
NA | TRBJ2-7 | NA | TRBV10-3 | TGTGCCATCATGTCCGCACAGTCCTACGAGCAGTACTTC | CAIMSAQSYEQYF
TRBD1 | TRBJ2-7 | NA | TRBV2 | TGTGCCAGCAGTGAATCGCGGGACAGGGGTTTCAACGAGCAGTACTTC | CASSESRDRGFNEQYF
TRBD1 | TRBJ2-7 | NA | TRBV29-1 | TGCAGCGTTGAAGTCGGGACAGGCTACGAGCAGTACTTC | CSVEVGTGYEQYF
TRBD2 | TRBJ2-7 | NA | TRBV5-1 | TGCGCCAGCACCATGACTAGCGGGATCAACGAGCAGTACTTC | CASTMTSGINEQYF
TRBD1 | TRBJ1-1 | NA | TRBV29-1 | TGCAGCGTTGGACAGGGGGCGACTGAAGCTTTCTTT | CSVGQGATEAFF
NA | TRBJ1-4 | NA | TRBV19 | TGTGCCAGTAGTATGTGGGGCGGCGAGGAAAAACTGTTTTTT | CASSMWGGEEKLFF
TRBD1 | TRBJ2-7 | NA | TRBV27 | TGTGCCAGCAGCTCCGGACAGGGGGCGTCCTACGAGCAGTACTTC | CASSSGQGASYEQYF
TRBD2 | TRBJ2-1 | NA | TRBV6-1 | TGTGCCAGCAGTGAATTATTTGGGACTAGCGGGAGAAGATCCTCCTACAATGAGCAGTTCTTC | CASSELFGTSGRRSSYNEQFF
TRBD2 | TRBJ2-1 | NA | TRBV7-9 | TGTGCCAGCAGCAGACTAGCGGGAGGCGGGAATGAGCAGTTCTTC | CASSRLAGGGNEQFF
NA | TRBJ1-5 | NA | TRBV7-8 | TGTGCCAGCAGCTTGCTTCTGAGTCAGCCCCAGCATTTT | CASSLLLSQPQHF
NA | TRBJ1-1 | once | TRBV27 | TGTGCCAGCAGTTTAAACGGGGGGGCAGCTTTCTTT | CASSLNGGAAFF